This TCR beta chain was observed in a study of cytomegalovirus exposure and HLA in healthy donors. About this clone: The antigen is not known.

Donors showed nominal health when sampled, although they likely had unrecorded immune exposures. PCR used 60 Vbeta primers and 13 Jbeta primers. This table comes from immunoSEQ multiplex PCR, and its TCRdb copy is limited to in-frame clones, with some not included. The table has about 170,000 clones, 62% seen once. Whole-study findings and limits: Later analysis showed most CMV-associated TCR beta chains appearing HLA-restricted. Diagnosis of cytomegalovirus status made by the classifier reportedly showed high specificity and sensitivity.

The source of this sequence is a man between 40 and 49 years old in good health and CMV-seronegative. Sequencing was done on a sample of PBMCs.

DNA for the CDR3: TGCGCCAGCAGCCAGTACCCTCCCGGGACTAGCGGGGGGTGGGAGCAGTTCTTC. Amino acids: CASSQYPPGTSGGWEQFF. The chain links TRBV4-1 to TRBJ2-1, with 15 bases matching TRBD2. V lost 3 bases to trimming and J lost 10 bases; unmatched junction nucleotides: 13. Germline values: CDR1 MGHRA, CDR2 YSYEKL. The CDR3 runs 18 residues.